This T cell receptor (beta chain) was observed in a study of blood T cell repertoires in COVID-19. Study context: There were acute and convalescent COVID-19 samples, and they came from the United States, Italy and Spain. T cells, B-cell-depleted T cells, or PBMCs provided the cDNA or gDNA that served as material.

In the authors' methods: Reference gene primer amplification gave estimated nucleated cell counts. Sequencing was performed with immunoSEQ multiplex PCR; in TCRdb, only in-frame clones are kept and a portion is missing. V and J calls and clone size are copied from that table; D and trimming were computed from the DNA. The table has about 60,000 clones, around 80% seen once; the top ten hold roughly 12%. Trimming removed 2 bases at V and 1 base at J, with 9 bases between. This CDR3 is 15 amino acids long. CDR1 is SGHRS, CDR2 YFSETQ, per germline. The TCR was taken from a man older than 75 with acute or convalescent COVID-19. The chain links TRBV5-1 to TRBJ2-2, with D perhaps TRBD1 (5 bases). Specimen: peripheral blood. The CDR3 coding sequence is TGCGCCAGCAGCTTTTCCAGGGTGAACACCGGGGAGCTGTTTTTT. Its protein is CASSFSRVNTGELFF. Drawing the rest from reference TRBV5-1 and TRBJ2-2, the complete variable domain is KAGVTQTPRYLIKTRGQQVTLSCSPISGHRSVSWYQQTPGQGLQFLFEYFSETQRNKGNFPGRFSGRQFSNSRSEMNVSTLELGDSALYLCASSFSRVNTGELFFGEGSRLTVL.